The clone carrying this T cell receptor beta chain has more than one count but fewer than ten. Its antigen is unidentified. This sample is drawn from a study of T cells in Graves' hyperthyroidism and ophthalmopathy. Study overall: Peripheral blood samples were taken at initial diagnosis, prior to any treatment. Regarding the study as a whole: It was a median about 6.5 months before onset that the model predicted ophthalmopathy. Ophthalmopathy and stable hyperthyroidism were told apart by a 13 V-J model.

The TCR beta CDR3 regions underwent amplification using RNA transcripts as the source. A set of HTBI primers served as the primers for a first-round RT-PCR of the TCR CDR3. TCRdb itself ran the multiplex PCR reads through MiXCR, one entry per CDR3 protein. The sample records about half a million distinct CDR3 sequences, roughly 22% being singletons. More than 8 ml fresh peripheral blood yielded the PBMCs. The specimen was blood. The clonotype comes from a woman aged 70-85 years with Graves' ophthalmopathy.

As DNA, the CDR3 is TGTGCCAGCAGCCAACAGGGTCCAGATACGCAGTATTTT. The encoded protein is CASSQQGPDTQYF. V usage is TRBV3-1 and J usage is TRBJ2-3; perhaps TRBD1 as D (5 bases). Between the trimmed V and J ends, which lost 2 bases and 4 bases, there was a span of 7 bases. The CDR3 is 13 amino acids. Germline V gives CDR1 LGHDT, CDR2 YNNKEL (reference sequence).